The 2 T cell receptor beta chains below all came from one sample that was sequenced in a study of blood T cell repertoires in COVID-19. Using immunoSEQ multiplex PCR, the repertoire was profiled, and TCRdb retains in-frame clones only, with some absent. The table lists 250,000 to 300,000 clones, approximately 89% of them singletons. Sequenced: peripheral blood. The receptor source for this set is a woman between 70 and 85 years old with COVID-19, enrolled during active disease.

The rearrangement joins TRBV7-9 to TRBJ1-2, with unresolved D. This CDR3 is built from 15 residues. The V end lost 1 base, the J end lost 3 bases, and 12 bases lay between the germline ends. The germline V gene has CDR1 SEHNR and CDR2 FQNEAQ (reference sequence). CDR3 coding DNA: TGTGCCAGCAGCTTAGTAGGTCAGGTGGACTATGGCTACACCTTC. It encodes CASSLVGQVDYGYTF.

The chain is built from TRBV4-3 and TRBJ2-1; TRBD2 aligns across 10 bases. The V segment lost 3 bases and the J segment 7 bases; nucleotides outside the gene matches: 3. The CDR3 totals 14 residues. CDR1 LGHNA and CDR2 YSLEER come from the germline V gene. The CDR3 protein is CASSHRSGRNEQFF. DNA of the CDR3: TGCGCCAGCAGCCACCGTAGCGGGAGGAATGAGCAGTTCTTC.